This TCR beta chain was identified during a study of response to subunit inactivated influenza vaccine. General observations from the study: Each seasonal influenza vaccination recruits few new T cells, the authors suggested.

As for this clonotype: Its antigen is not known.

The germline gives CDR1 DFQATT, CDR2 SNEGSKA (reference sequence). The CDR3 is 17 residues long. Trimming at V came to 0 bases and at J to 2 bases, leaving 12 bases not matched to a gene. TCRdb re-analysed the RT-PCR reads in MiXCR, keeping a single row per CDR3 protein. Of hundreds of thousands of distinct CDR3 sequences in the sample, about 10% are singletons; the top ten hold 10%. The sample in question was PBMCs from blood, obtained on the day of vaccination. This chain links TRBV20-1 with TRBJ2-7, with 8 positions matching TRBD2. The source is a man between 45 and 60 years old who received an inactivated influenza vaccine. The CDR3 region is CSARDYKLAASPYEQYF. CDR3 nucleotides: TGCAGTGCTAGAGATTATAAACTAGCGGCTAGCCCCTACGAGCAGTACTTC.